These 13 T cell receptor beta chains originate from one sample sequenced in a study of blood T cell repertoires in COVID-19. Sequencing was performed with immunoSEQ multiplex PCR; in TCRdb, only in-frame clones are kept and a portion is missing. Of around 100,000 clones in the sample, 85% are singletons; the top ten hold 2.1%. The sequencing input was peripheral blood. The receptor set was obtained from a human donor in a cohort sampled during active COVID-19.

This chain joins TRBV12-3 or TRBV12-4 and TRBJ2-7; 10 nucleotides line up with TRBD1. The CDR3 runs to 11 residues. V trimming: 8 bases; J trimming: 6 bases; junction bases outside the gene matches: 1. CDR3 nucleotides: TGTGCCAGCGGGGACAGGGGCGAGCAGTACTTC. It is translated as CASGDRGEQYF.

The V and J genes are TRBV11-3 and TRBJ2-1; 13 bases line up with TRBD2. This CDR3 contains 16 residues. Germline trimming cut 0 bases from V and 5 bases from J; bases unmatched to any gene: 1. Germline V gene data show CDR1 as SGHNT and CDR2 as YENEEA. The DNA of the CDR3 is TGTGCCAGCAGCTTAGACGGACTAGCGGGAGACAATGAGCAGTTCTTC. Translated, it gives CASSLDGLAGDNEQFF.

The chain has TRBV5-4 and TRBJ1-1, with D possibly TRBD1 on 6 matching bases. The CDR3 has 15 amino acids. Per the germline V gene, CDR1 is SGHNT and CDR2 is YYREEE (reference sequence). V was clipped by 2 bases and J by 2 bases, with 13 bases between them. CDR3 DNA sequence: TGTGCCAGCAGCTTATCCAAACAGGGTAACACTGAAGCTTTCTTT. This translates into CASSLSKQGNTEAFF.

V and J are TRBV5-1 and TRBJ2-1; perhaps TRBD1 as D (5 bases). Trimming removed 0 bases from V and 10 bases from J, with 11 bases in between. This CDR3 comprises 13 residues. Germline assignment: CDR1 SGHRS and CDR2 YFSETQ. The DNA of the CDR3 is TGCGCCAGCAGCTTGGCTCAGGGTGGCGAGCAGTTCTTC. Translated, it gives CASSLAQGGEQFF.

In nucleotides, the CDR3 is TGTGCCAGCAGCCGGGACAGGGGGCGCGAGCAAGGAAACACCATATATTTT. Residues: CASSRDRGREQGNTIYF. The genes are TRBV2 and TRBJ1-3, with TRBD1 identical over 12 bases. V lost 6 bases to trimming and J lost 4 bases; unmatched junction nucleotides: 10. Germline CDR1 reads SNHLY; CDR2 reads FYNNEI. This CDR3 has 17 residues.

The CDR3 nucleotides read TGTGCCTGGAGTGTACAGACCTACAATGAGCAGTTCTTC. Translating it yields CAWSVQTYNEQFF. The chain is built from TRBV30 and TRBJ2-1; D is undetermined. The germline V gene has CDR1 GTSNPN and CDR2 SVGIG (reference sequence). This CDR3 spans 13 amino acids. V was pared by 0 bases and J by 2 bases, with 5 bases between.

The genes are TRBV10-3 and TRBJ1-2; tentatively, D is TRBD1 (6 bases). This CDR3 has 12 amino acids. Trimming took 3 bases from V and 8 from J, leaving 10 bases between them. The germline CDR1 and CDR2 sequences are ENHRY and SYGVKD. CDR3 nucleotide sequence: TGTGCCATCAGTGACCCAAGGGGGGGCTACACCTTC. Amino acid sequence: CAISDPRGGYTF.

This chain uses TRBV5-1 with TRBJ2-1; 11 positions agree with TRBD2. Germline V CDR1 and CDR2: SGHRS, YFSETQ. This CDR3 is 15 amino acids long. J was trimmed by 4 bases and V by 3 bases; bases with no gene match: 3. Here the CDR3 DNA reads TGCGCCAGCAGCTGGGGACTAGCGGATTACAATGAGCAGTTCTTC. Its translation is CASSWGLADYNEQFF. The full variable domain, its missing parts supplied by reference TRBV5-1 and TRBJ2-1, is KAGVTQTPRYLIKTRGQQVTLSCSPISGHRSVSWYQQTPGQGLQFLFEYFSETQRNKGNFPGRFSGRQFSNSRSEMNVSTLELGDSALYLCASSWGLADYNEQFFGPGTRLTVL.

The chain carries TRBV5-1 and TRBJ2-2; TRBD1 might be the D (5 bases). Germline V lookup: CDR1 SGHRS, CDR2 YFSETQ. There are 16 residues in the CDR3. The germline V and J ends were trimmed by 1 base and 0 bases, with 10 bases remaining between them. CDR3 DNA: TGCGCCAGCAGCTTGACAGGACGATCGAACACCGGGGAGCTGTTTTTT. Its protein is CASSLTGRSNTGELFF. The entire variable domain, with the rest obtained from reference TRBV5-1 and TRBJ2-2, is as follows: KAGVTQTPRYLIKTRGQQVTLSCSPISGHRSVSWYQQTPGQGLQFLFEYFSETQRNKGNFPGRFSGRQFSNSRSEMNVSTLELGDSALYLCASSLTGRSNTGELFFGEGSRLTVL.

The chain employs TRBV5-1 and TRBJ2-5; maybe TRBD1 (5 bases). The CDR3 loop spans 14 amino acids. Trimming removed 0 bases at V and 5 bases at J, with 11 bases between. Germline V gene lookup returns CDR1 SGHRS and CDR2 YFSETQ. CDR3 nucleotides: TGCGCCAGCAGCTTGGGACAGCTTGGGGAGACCCAGTACTTC. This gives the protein CASSLGQLGETQYF.

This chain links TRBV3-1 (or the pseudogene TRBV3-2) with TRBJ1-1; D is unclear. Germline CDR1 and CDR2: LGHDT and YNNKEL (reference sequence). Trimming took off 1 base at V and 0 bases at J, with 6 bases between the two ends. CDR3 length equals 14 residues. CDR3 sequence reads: CASSQGQVNTEAFF. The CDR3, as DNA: TGTGCCAGCAGCCAAGGGCAGGTGAACACTGAAGCTTTCTTT.

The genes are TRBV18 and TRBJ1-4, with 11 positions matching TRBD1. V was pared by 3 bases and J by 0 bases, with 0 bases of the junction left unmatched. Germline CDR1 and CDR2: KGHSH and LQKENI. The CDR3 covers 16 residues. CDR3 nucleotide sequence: TGTGCCAGCTCACCGGGACAGGGGGCAACTAATGAAAAACTGTTTTTT. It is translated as CASSPGQGATNEKLFF.

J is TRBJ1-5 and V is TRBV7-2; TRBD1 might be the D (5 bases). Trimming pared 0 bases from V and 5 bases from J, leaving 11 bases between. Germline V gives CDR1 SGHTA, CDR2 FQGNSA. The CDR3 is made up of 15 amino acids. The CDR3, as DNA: TGTGCCAGCAGCTTAGCGGGGCGGGATTATCAGCCCCAGCATTTT. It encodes CASSLAGRDYQPQHF. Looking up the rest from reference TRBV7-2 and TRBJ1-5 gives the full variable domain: GAGVSQSPSNKVTEKGKDVELRCDPISGHTALYWYRQSLGQGLEFLIYFQGNSAPDKSGLPSDRFSAERTGGSVSTLTIQRTQQEDSAVYLCASSLAGRDYQPQHFGDGTRLSIL.